This is a list of T cell receptor beta chains from one sample in a study of blood T cell repertoires in COVID-19. Only in-frame clones appear in the TCRdb table, and some are missing; sequencing was by immunoSEQ multiplex PCR. The table has roughly 150,000 clones, 88% seen once. The sequenced sample was peripheral blood. The receptors derive from a man aged 50 to 59 who had recovered from COVID-19. Each CDR3 is given with its conserved first and last residue. The D gene is left open where the match is weak. Some rows have no size entry. The others give once, few or many, or a class for an expanded clone.

D,length,size,V,J,CDR3,DNA
TRBD2,18,-,TRBV5-1,TRBJ2-2,CASNPGLAGHATAGELFF,TGCGCCAGCAACCCGGGACTAGCGGGCCATGCTACCGCCGGGGAGCTGTTTTTT
TRBD1,14,-,TRBV18,TRBJ2-7,CASSPEDRGYEQYF,TGTGCCAGCTCACCTGAGGACAGGGGCTACGAGCAGTACTTC
TRBD2,15,-,TRBV9,TRBJ2-3,CASSVGLAATDTQYF,TGTGCCAGCAGCGTTGGACTAGCGGCCACAGATACGCAGTATTTT
-,12,-,TRBV10-3,TRBJ1-5,CAIRQSSGPQHF,TGTGCCATCCGACAGTCGTCTGGGCCCCAGCATTTT
-,13,-,TRBV29-1,TRBJ1-1,CSVDITGNTEAFF,TGCAGCGTTGACATAACAGGGAACACTGAAGCTTTCTTT
TRBD1,14,-,TRBV5-1,TRBJ2-2,CASSLGQGAGELFF,TGCGCCAGCAGCTTGGGACAGGGGGCCGGGGAGCTGTTTTTT
-,11,-,TRBV20-1,TRBJ2-5,CSAEEDLTQYF,TGCAGTGCCGAGGAGGACTTGACCCAGTACTTC
TRBD2,15,-,TRBV7-9,TRBJ2-1,CASSPGGGGTIGQFF,TGTGCCAGCAGCCCCGGGGGCGGGGGGACCATTGGGCAGTTCTTC
-,15,-,TRBV28,TRBJ1-5,CASRPRTARNQPQHF,TGTGCCAGCAGGCCCCGGACAGCCCGCAATCAGCCCCAGCATTTT
TRBD1,14,-,TRBV7-9,TRBJ2-3,CASSADRAPDTQYF,TGTGCCAGCAGCGCCGACAGGGCCCCAGATACGCAGTATTTT
-,15,once,TRBV19,TRBJ1-5,CASSPRRVSNQPQHF,TGTGCCAGTAGTCCTAGACGGGTGAGCAATCAGCCCCAGCATTTT
-,15,-,TRBV19,TRBJ2-7,CASSPDNTYHYEQYF,TGTGCCAGTAGTCCTGACAATACCTATCACTACGAGCAGTACTTC
-,15,-,TRBV6-5,TRBJ2-2,CASSSGLAPTGELFF,TGTGCCAGCAGTTCAGGTCTAGCTCCAACCGGGGAGCTGTTTTTT
TRBD2,16,-,TRBV6-5,TRBJ2-1,CASSYSYWLADNEQFF,TGTGCCAGCAGTTACTCTTATTGGCTAGCGGACAATGAGCAGTTCTTC
-,16,medium-sized,TRBV14,TRBJ1-1,CASSQAGSPRDTEAFF,TGTGCCAGCAGCCAAGCTGGGAGTCCGAGGGACACTGAAGCTTTCTTT
TRBD2,15,-,TRBV7-2,TRBJ2-5,CASSLGLARQETQYF,TGTGCCAGCAGCTTAGGACTAGCGCGCCAAGAGACCCAGTACTTC
TRBD1,15,once,TRBV5-4,TRBJ2-1,CASSLQGALHNEQFF,TGTGCCAGCAGCTTACAGGGGGCGCTTCATAATGAGCAGTTCTTC
-,14,-,TRBV4-3,TRBJ2-5,CASSRDIGQETQYF,TGCGCCAGCAGCCGCGACATCGGACAAGAGACCCAGTACTTC
TRBD1,15,-,TRBV18,TRBJ2-7,CASSPLPGQGNEQYF,TGTGCCAGCTCACCGCTCCCAGGACAGGGAAACGAGCAGTACTTC
-,13,-,TRBV27,TRBJ2-1,CASNGVNYNEQFF,TGTGCCAGCAACGGGGTGAACTACAATGAGCAGTTCTTC
TRBD2,14,-,TRBV19,TRBJ2-5,CASRGATGGETQYF,TGTGCCAGTAGGGGCGCTACGGGGGGAGAGACCCAGTACTTC
TRBD1,16,-,TRBV11-2,TRBJ1-5,CASSRGTGALEQPQHF,TGTGCCAGCAGCCGGGGGACAGGGGCTCTGGAACAGCCCCAGCATTTT
TRBD1,16,-,TRBV9,TRBJ2-3,CASSHRTGVNTDTQYF,TGTGCCAGCAGTCATCGGACAGGAGTAAACACAGATACGCAGTATTTT
-,16,-,TRBV4-3,TRBJ2-3,CASSQDLRDNTDTQYF,TGCGCCAGCAGCCAAGATCTGAGGGATAACACAGATACGCAGTATTTT
-,15,few,TRBV7-9,TRBJ2-7,CASIPVAGYSYEQYF,TGTGCCAGCATCCCCGTGGCAGGGTACTCCTACGAGCAGTACTTC
TRBD1,13,-,TRBV7-2,TRBJ2-5,CASSRGGKETQYF,TGTGCCAGCAGCCGAGGGGGCAAAGAGACCCAGTACTTC
-,17,-,TRBV28,TRBJ1-2,CASSFTAREPNNYGYTF,TGTGCCAGCAGTTTCACTGCTAGGGAGCCCAATAACTATGGCTACACCTTC
-,15,-,TRBV9,TRBJ2-7,CASSVSSGQSYEQYF,TGTGCCAGCAGCGTATCCTCAGGCCAATCCTACGAGCAGTACTTC
TRBD2,18,-,TRBV2,TRBJ2-2,CASSEASGGAWNTGELFF,TGTGCCAGCAGTGAGGCTAGCGGGGGGGCCTGGAACACCGGGGAGCTGTTTTTT
-,17,-,TRBV7-8,TRBJ2-3,CASSLARQRISTDTQYF,TGTGCCAGCAGCTTAGCCCGACAGAGGATTAGCACAGATACGCAGTATTTT
-,13,-,TRBV18,TRBJ2-5,CASSPPPPETQYF,TGTGCCAGCTCACCTCCCCCTCCGGAGACCCAGTACTTC
TRBD1,16,-,TRBV5-1,TRBJ2-1,CASSLGPGTGANEQFF,TGCGCCAGCAGCTTGGGTCCTGGGACAGGGGCAAATGAGCAGTTCTTC
TRBD1,16,-,TRBV9,TRBJ1-6,CASSAPVQGARSPLHF,TGTGCCAGCAGCGCGCCGGTCCAGGGGGCAAGGTCACCCCTCCACTTT
TRBD1,15,-,TRBV2,TRBJ1-1,CASRRDSGTGIEAFF,TGTGCCAGCAGGAGAGATTCAGGGACAGGAATTGAAGCTTTCTTT
-,14,many,TRBV27,TRBJ1-1,CASRIGYGDTEAFF,TGTGCCAGCAGGATTGGGTACGGGGACACTGAAGCTTTCTTT
-,15,-,TRBV7-2,TRBJ2-2,CASSFDTPTTGELFF,TGTGCCAGCAGCTTTGACACACCAACTACCGGGGAGCTGTTTTTT
-,17,few,TRBV3-1/TRBV3-2,TRBJ2-2,CASSQEPFCGTTGELFF,TGTGCCAGCAGCCAAGAACCCTTTTGCGGAACCACCGGGGAGCTGTTTTTT
TRBD1,14,-,TRBV29-1,TRBJ2-7,CSVETTGSSYEQYF,TGCAGCGTTGAAACGACAGGGAGCTCCTACGAGCAGTACTTC
-,15,-,TRBV2,TRBJ1-2,CASSESGAANYGYTF,TGTGCCAGCAGTGAATCCGGAGCAGCTAACTATGGCTACACCTTC
TRBD1,14,-,TRBV11-2,TRBJ1-2,CASSSGAGGYGYTF,TGTGCCAGCAGCTCGGGGGCAGGGGGCTATGGCTACACCTTC
-,14,-,TRBV5-5,TRBJ1-5,CASSLAGSNQPQHF,TGTGCCAGCAGCTTGGCAGGCAGCAATCAGCCCCAGCATTTT
-,15,-,TRBV7-8,TRBJ2-3,CASSLTGTNTDTQYF,TGTGCCAGCAGCTTGACTGGAACGAACACAGATACGCAGTATTTT
-,14,-,TRBV6-5,TRBJ1-2,CASSYSGGRVGYTF,TGTGCCAGCAGTTACTCCGGGGGGCGCGTTGGCTACACCTTC
-,14,-,TRBV13,TRBJ2-3,CASSPSNLTDTQYF,TGTGCCAGCAGCCCCTCTAACCTCACAGATACGCAGTATTTT
TRBD1,12,-,TRBV6-5,TRBJ2-7,CASGRQGYEQYF,TGTGCCAGCGGGCGACAGGGCTACGAGCAGTACTTC
TRBD1,19,-,TRBV3-1/TRBV3-2,TRBJ1-5,CATLINRDRASNSNQPQHF,TGTGCCACATTAATAAACCGGGACAGGGCATCGAATAGCAATCAGCCCCAGCATTTT
TRBD2,16,-,TRBV18,TRBJ2-2,CASSPAGTIGTGELFF,TGTGCCAGCTCACCCGCCGGGACTATAGGTACCGGGGAGCTGTTTTTT
-,12,-,TRBV7-9,TRBJ1-1,CASSLGQGEAFF,TGTGCCAGCAGCTTAGGCCAGGGTGAAGCTTTCTTT
TRBD2,18,-,TRBV19,TRBJ2-1,CASSMGLAGTSLYNEQFF,TGTGCCAGTAGTATGGGACTAGCGGGAACCTCTCTCTACAATGAGCAGTTCTTC
TRBD2,12,few,TRBV12-3/TRBV12-4,TRBJ2-1,CASSLGGTEQFF,TGTGCCAGCAGCTTGGGGGGGACTGAACAGTTCTTC
-,18,-,TRBV7-7,TRBJ2-1,CASSPGVGLSGIHNEQFF,TGTGCCAGCAGCCCAGGGGTGGGGCTGTCTGGTATACACAATGAGCAGTTCTTC
TRBD2,15,-,TRBV4-3,TRBJ2-7,CASSQERRGGYEQYF,TGCGCCAGCAGCCAAGAGCGGCGGGGGGGCTACGAGCAGTACTTC
-,12,-,TRBV7-8,TRBJ1-1,CASSFRNTEAFF,TGTGCCAGCAGCTTCCGGAACACTGAAGCTTTCTTT